These 5 T cell receptor beta chains came from one sample sequenced in a study of T cell changes during pregnancy in multiple sclerosis. Data came from immunoSEQ multiplex PCR; TCRdb stores just in-frame clones and leaves some out. The sample carries 15,000 to 25,000 clones, about 87% recorded once. This specimen was CD8+ T cells from peripheral blood mononuclear cells, taken in the third trimester of pregnancy. The receptor source for this set is a female donor in good health, enrolled as a control in a pregnancy study.

The chain is built from TRBV9 and TRBJ1-2; no clear D gene. Germline V gives CDR1 SGDLS, CDR2 YYNGEE. CDR3 length equals 14 residues. Trimming took 4 bases from V and 4 from J, leaving 14 bases between them. The CDR3 DNA reads TGTGCCAGCAGCCCCAATCCCGAGGGCTATGGCTACACCTTC. Its translation is CASSPNPEGYGYTF.

By proportion, this clone is medium-sized. The chain has TRBV11-2 and TRBJ2-1; 8 bases map to TRBD2. This CDR3 has 17 residues. Germline assignment: CDR1 SGHAT and CDR2 FQNNGV. Trimming removed 2 bases from V and 4 bases from J; junction bases left unmatched: 10. DNA for the CDR3: TGTGCCAGCAGCTTATTACCAGCTAGCGGGCCTTACAATGAGCAGTTCTTC. This translates into CASSLLPASGPYNEQFF.

This chain joins TRBV30 and TRBJ2-5, with 8 bases aligning to TRBD1. The CDR3 has 14 amino acids. Losses at the gene ends were 1 base for V and 2 bases for J; bases not matched to a gene: 3. From germline, CDR1 is GTSNPN and CDR2 SVGIG (reference sequence). CDR3 amino acids: CAWSAWTGQETQYF. The DNA of the CDR3 is TGTGCCTGGAGTGCGTGGACAGGGCAAGAGACCCAGTACTTC.

The V gene is TRBV5-1, the J gene TRBJ2-1; D might be TRBD1 (5 bases). V was shortened by 0 bases and J by 8 bases, with 9 bases between the two germline ends. Per germline, CDR1 SGHRS and CDR2 YFSETQ. The CDR3 length is 13 residues. Here the CDR3 DNA reads TGCGCCAGCAGCTTGGATTCCAGGGATGAGCAGTTCTTC. The encoded protein is CASSLDSRDEQFF.

This rearrangement joins TRBV5-8 to TRBJ2-7; 9 bases line up with TRBD1. With V trimmed by 3 bases and J by 0 bases, 7 bases remained unmatched. Germline V gene lookup returns CDR1 SGHTS and CDR2 YDEGEE. The CDR3 spans 16 residues. CDR3 sequence: CASSWRWDRASYEQYF. CDR3 DNA sequence: TGTGCCAGCAGCTGGAGGTGGGACAGGGCCTCCTACGAGCAGTACTTC.